This is a list of T cell receptor beta chains from one sample in a study of blood T cell repertoires in COVID-19. Profiled with immunoSEQ multiplex PCR; TCRdb holds only in-frame clones, not every one. The sample includes fewer than 250,000 clones, about 85% of them seen just once. Source material: peripheral blood. All receptors derive from a man in his sixties with COVID-19, enrolled during active disease. CDR3s include the opening cysteine and the closing phenylalanine or tryptophan. D genes are given only for firm matches. Clone size, where shown, is once, few, many, or a class for clones that have expanded.

J gene: TRBJ1-1
V gene: TRBV19
clone size: -
CDR3 length: 15
D gene: -
CDR3 DNA: TGTGCCAGTAGTCCAGACCGGGCAGGGGTAACTGAAGCTTTCTTT
CDR3 protein: CASSPDRAGVTEAFF

J gene: TRBJ1-2
V gene: TRBV2
clone size: -
CDR3 length: 14
D gene: -
CDR3 DNA: TGTGCCAGCGCCCTACAGGGAACCTACTATGGCTACACCTTC
CDR3 protein: CASALQGTYYGYTF

J gene: TRBJ1-1
V gene: TRBV29-1
clone size: -
CDR3 length: 13
D gene: -
CDR3 DNA: TGCAGCGTGGAAGGACAGCTGAACACTGAAGCTTTCTTT
CDR3 protein: CSVEGQLNTEAFF

J gene: TRBJ1-2
V gene: TRBV4-3
clone size: -
CDR3 length: 16
D gene: -
CDR3 DNA: TGCGCCAGCAGCCAAGAGAGGGCCCCAGGGGCTCAGGGCTACACCTTC
CDR3 protein: CASSQERAPGAQGYTF

J gene: TRBJ2-3
V gene: TRBV30
clone size: -
CDR3 length: 16
D gene: TRBD2
CDR3 DNA: TGTGCCTGGACCATGGGACTAGCGGGAGAATCAGATACGCAGTATTTT
CDR3 protein: CAWTMGLAGESDTQYF

J gene: TRBJ2-3
V gene: TRBV7-9
clone size: -
CDR3 length: 12
D gene: TRBD1
CDR3 DNA: TGTACTTCGGGACAGTCAACAGATACGCAGTATTTT
CDR3 protein: CTSGQSTDTQYF

J gene: TRBJ2-7
V gene: TRBV19
clone size: few
CDR3 length: 15
D gene: -
CDR3 DNA: TGTGCCAGTAGTAGTGAAGGGCTAGCAGTCTACGAGCAGTACTTC
CDR3 protein: CASSSEGLAVYEQYF

J gene: TRBJ2-5
V gene: TRBV25-1
clone size: -
CDR3 length: 14
D gene: TRBD1
CDR3 DNA: TGTGCCAGCAGTGAGACAGGGGGCCAAGAGACCCAGTACTTC
CDR3 protein: CASSETGGQETQYF

J gene: TRBJ1-6
V gene: TRBV28
clone size: few
CDR3 length: 14
D gene: -
CDR3 DNA: TGTGCCAGCAGTTTAAGGAGGGTATCCTCACCCCTCCACTTT
CDR3 protein: CASSLRRVSSPLHF

J gene: TRBJ1-1
V gene: TRBV6-5
clone size: -
CDR3 length: 12
D gene: -
CDR3 DNA: TGTGCCAGCCTTCGATCGGGGACTGAAGCTTTCTTT
CDR3 protein: CASLRSGTEAFF

J gene: TRBJ1-1
V gene: TRBV7-2
clone size: -
CDR3 length: 16
D gene: -
CDR3 DNA: TGTGCCAGCAGCTCATACAGGGTCCTAGGGAACACTGAAGCTTTCTTT
CDR3 protein: CASSSYRVLGNTEAFF

J gene: TRBJ1-1
V gene: TRBV5-1
clone size: few
CDR3 length: 14
D gene: TRBD1
CDR3 DNA: TGCGCCAGCGGGCCAGGGGGTAAGAACACTGAAGCTTTCTTT
CDR3 protein: CASGPGGKNTEAFF

J gene: TRBJ1-1
V gene: TRBV29-1
clone size: -
CDR3 length: 13
D gene: -
CDR3 DNA: TGCAGCGTTGAAAGCGGCGTGAACACTGAAGCTTTCTTT
CDR3 protein: CSVESGVNTEAFF

J gene: TRBJ1-2
V gene: TRBV19
clone size: -
CDR3 length: 13
D gene: -
CDR3 DNA: TGTGCCAGTGGAGACAGCCCCTTATCCCAGGAAACCTTC
CDR3 protein: CASGDSPLSQETF

J gene: TRBJ2-2
V gene: TRBV5-1
clone size: -
CDR3 length: 14
D gene: -
CDR3 DNA: TGCGCCAGCAGCTTGGGTAGGAGCGCCGGGGAGCTGTTTTTT
CDR3 protein: CASSLGRSAGELFF

J gene: TRBJ1-1
V gene: TRBV19
clone size: once
CDR3 length: 17
D gene: -
CDR3 DNA: TGTGCCAGTACCATAGGGAGGGGGGGGAAAATGAACACTGAAGCTTTCTTT
CDR3 protein: CASTIGRGGKMNTEAFF

J gene: TRBJ1-4
V gene: TRBV21-1
clone size: -
CDR3 length: 17
D gene: -
CDR3 DNA: TGTGCCAGCAGCAAAGATTGGGGCCGGGACAGCAATGAAAAACTGTTTTTT
CDR3 protein: CASSKDWGRDSNEKLFF

J gene: TRBJ1-2
V gene: TRBV19
clone size: -
CDR3 length: 16
D gene: TRBD1
CDR3 DNA: TGTGCCAGTAGTATAGATCCCGGACAGGAATTCGATGGCTACACCTTC
CDR3 protein: CASSIDPGQEFDGYTF

J gene: TRBJ1-2
V gene: TRBV10-3
clone size: -
CDR3 length: 16
D gene: -
CDR3 DNA: TGTGCCATCAGTGTCGGGGGGCGATACCTTGACTATGGCTACACCTTC
CDR3 protein: CAISVGGRYLDYGYTF

J gene: TRBJ1-5
V gene: TRBV19
clone size: -
CDR3 length: 16
D gene: TRBD1
CDR3 DNA: TGTGCCAGTAGTACAGAGGGGACAGGGTTTGTTCAGCCCCAGCATTTT
CDR3 protein: CASSTEGTGFVQPQHF

J gene: TRBJ2-3
V gene: TRBV5-1
clone size: once
CDR3 length: 14
D gene: -
CDR3 DNA: TGCGCCAGCAGCTTGCTCTCCCGCACAGATACGCAGTATTTT
CDR3 protein: CASSLLSRTDTQYF

J gene: TRBJ2-1
V gene: TRBV9
clone size: -
CDR3 length: 15
D gene: TRBD2
CDR3 DNA: TGTGCCAGCAGCCCAAGCGGGACCTCCTACAATGAGCAGTTCTTC
CDR3 protein: CASSPSGTSYNEQFF

J gene: TRBJ1-4
V gene: TRBV6-5
clone size: -
CDR3 length: 14
D gene: TRBD1
CDR3 DNA: TGTGCCAGCAGCCCCCAGGGGGCTGGAGAAAAACTGTTTTTT
CDR3 protein: CASSPQGAGEKLFF

J gene: TRBJ1-1
V gene: TRBV7-8
clone size: -
CDR3 length: 14
D gene: TRBD1
CDR3 DNA: TGTGCCAGCAGCTTCAAAGGGGGCCGGACTGAAGCTTTCTTT
CDR3 protein: CASSFKGGRTEAFF

J gene: TRBJ1-1
V gene: TRBV10-1
clone size: -
CDR3 length: 13
D gene: TRBD1
CDR3 DNA: TGCGCCAGTCAACCGGGACAGGGGGCTCGAGCTTTCTTT
CDR3 protein: CASQPGQGARAFF

J gene: TRBJ2-5
V gene: TRBV7-8
clone size: -
CDR3 length: 15
D gene: -
CDR3 DNA: TGTGCCAGCAGGCCCCCCGGGGGATGGCAAGAGACCCAGTACTTC
CDR3 protein: CASRPPGGWQETQYF

J gene: TRBJ1-4
V gene: TRBV3-1/TRBV3-2
clone size: once
CDR3 length: 17
D gene: TRBD1
CDR3 DNA: TGTGCCAGCAGCCAAGGCGGTGGGACAGGGGGAAATGAAAAACTGTTTTTT
CDR3 protein: CASSQGGGTGGNEKLFF

J gene: TRBJ1-3
V gene: TRBV3-1/TRBV3-2
clone size: -
CDR3 length: 15
D gene: TRBD1
CDR3 DNA: TGTGCCAGCAGCCTTCGGACAGGGCACGGAAACACCATATATTTT
CDR3 protein: CASSLRTGHGNTIYF

J gene: TRBJ1-2
V gene: TRBV2
clone size: -
CDR3 length: 15
D gene: TRBD1
CDR3 DNA: TGTGCCAGCAGTAGACAGGGACCTGTAGGCTATGGCTACACCTTC
CDR3 protein: CASSRQGPVGYGYTF

J gene: TRBJ2-1
V gene: TRBV9
clone size: -
CDR3 length: 14
D gene: -
CDR3 DNA: TGTGCCAGCAGCGTAGCCGGGACACGAAATGAGCAGTTCTTC
CDR3 protein: CASSVAGTRNEQFF

J gene: TRBJ1-2
V gene: TRBV12-2
clone size: -
CDR3 length: 17
D gene: -
CDR3 DNA: TGTGCAAGTCGCTGGGGGACAGGGGGACCCCGGAACTATGGCTACACCTTC
CDR3 protein: CASRWGTGGPRNYGYTF

J gene: TRBJ2-5
V gene: TRBV5-1
clone size: -
CDR3 length: 15
D gene: TRBD2
CDR3 DNA: TGCGCCAGCAGCTTGGCTCTAGCGGGAGGAGAGACCCAGTACTTC
CDR3 protein: CASSLALAGGETQYF

J gene: TRBJ1-3
V gene: TRBV2
clone size: few
CDR3 length: 16
D gene: -
CDR3 DNA: TGTGCCAGCAGTGCGAACACCTTCGGGTCTGGAAACACCATATATTTT
CDR3 protein: CASSANTFGSGNTIYF

J gene: TRBJ1-2
V gene: TRBV19
clone size: -
CDR3 length: 11
D gene: -
CDR3 DNA: TGTGCCAGTAGTACCATCTATGGCTACACCTTC
CDR3 protein: CASSTIYGYTF

J gene: TRBJ1-2
V gene: TRBV14
clone size: few
CDR3 length: 13
D gene: -
CDR3 DNA: TGTGCCAGCAGTGCGAACGACTATGAAGGCTACACCTTC
CDR3 protein: CASSANDYEGYTF

J gene: TRBJ2-1
V gene: TRBV4-3
clone size: -
CDR3 length: 13
D gene: -
CDR3 DNA: TGCGCCAGCAGCCGAAGGGGTGGCTATGAGCAGTTCTTC
CDR3 protein: CASSRRGGYEQFF

J gene: TRBJ1-3
V gene: TRBV5-4
clone size: -
CDR3 length: 14
D gene: TRBD1
CDR3 DNA: TGTGCCAGCAGCCGGGGACAGGGTACGAACACCATATATTTT
CDR3 protein: CASSRGQGTNTIYF

J gene: TRBJ2-7
V gene: TRBV14
clone size: -
CDR3 length: 17
D gene: TRBD1
CDR3 DNA: TGTGCCAGCAGCGAAACGACAGGGGGGGGGTACACCTACGAGCAGTACTTC
CDR3 protein: CASSETTGGGYTYEQYF

J gene: TRBJ2-1
V gene: TRBV5-1
clone size: -
CDR3 length: 16
D gene: TRBD1
CDR3 DNA: TGCGCCAGCAGCTCCACCGGGACAGCTTTTCTCAATGAGCAGTTCTTC
CDR3 protein: CASSSTGTAFLNEQFF

J gene: TRBJ1-5
V gene: TRBV19
clone size: -
CDR3 length: 13
D gene: -
CDR3 DNA: TGTGCCAGTAGCTCTACCATAGATCAGCCCCAGCATTTT
CDR3 protein: CASSSTIDQPQHF

J gene: TRBJ1-5
V gene: TRBV30
clone size: -
CDR3 length: 13
D gene: -
CDR3 DNA: TGTGCCTGGAGTCTGAGTAACAATCAGCCCCAGCATTTT
CDR3 protein: CAWSLSNNQPQHF

J gene: TRBJ2-7
V gene: TRBV5-1
clone size: -
CDR3 length: 16
D gene: TRBD1
CDR3 DNA: TGCGCCAGCAGCTTGGGGGGACAGTTCAGCTCCTACGAGCAGTACTTC
CDR3 protein: CASSLGGQFSSYEQYF

J gene: TRBJ1-3
V gene: TRBV3-1/TRBV3-2
clone size: few
CDR3 length: 16
D gene: TRBD1
CDR3 DNA: TGTGCCAGCAGCGCCCGGGACAGGGGCTCTGGAAACACCATATATTTT
CDR3 protein: CASSARDRGSGNTIYF

J gene: TRBJ2-2
V gene: TRBV2
clone size: -
CDR3 length: 14
D gene: -
CDR3 DNA: TGTGCCAGCAGAGCCACTAGGAACACCGGGGAGCTGTTTTTT
CDR3 protein: CASRATRNTGELFF

J gene: TRBJ1-2
V gene: TRBV7-9
clone size: -
CDR3 length: 15
D gene: -
CDR3 DNA: TGTGCCAGCAGCTTAGGGCAGGGAGGTAACTATGGCTACACCTTC
CDR3 protein: CASSLGQGGNYGYTF

J gene: TRBJ2-5
V gene: TRBV10-3
clone size: -
CDR3 length: 14
D gene: TRBD1
CDR3 DNA: TGTGCCATCAGTGGGGCAGGGGGCTGGGAGACCCAGTACTTC
CDR3 protein: CAISGAGGWETQYF

J gene: TRBJ1-4
V gene: TRBV6-6
clone size: -
CDR3 length: 15
D gene: TRBD1
CDR3 DNA: TGTGCCAGCGACAATGGACAGGGGGCTGGTGAAAAACTGTTTTTT
CDR3 protein: CASDNGQGAGEKLFF

J gene: TRBJ1-2
V gene: TRBV11-1
clone size: -
CDR3 length: 14
D gene: -
CDR3 DNA: TGTGCCAGCAGCCCGGGACACCCTAACTATGGCTACACCTTC
CDR3 protein: CASSPGHPNYGYTF

J gene: TRBJ2-7
V gene: TRBV3-1/TRBV3-2
clone size: -
CDR3 length: 15
D gene: TRBD1
CDR3 DNA: TGTGCCAGCAGCCAAACCGGGACAGGGGGCTACGAGCAGTACTTC
CDR3 protein: CASSQTGTGGYEQYF

J gene: TRBJ2-3
V gene: TRBV9
clone size: once
CDR3 length: 15
D gene: TRBD1
CDR3 DNA: TGTGCCAGCAGCTCCCGAGACAGGGGTGTAGATACGCAGTATTTT
CDR3 protein: CASSSRDRGVDTQYF

J gene: TRBJ1-3
V gene: TRBV6-5
clone size: -
CDR3 length: 14
D gene: -
CDR3 DNA: TGTGCCAGCAGTTACGGACGGGGTGGAAACACCATATATTTT
CDR3 protein: CASSYGRGGNTIYF

J gene: TRBJ2-1
V gene: TRBV12-3/TRBV12-4
clone size: -
CDR3 length: 13
D gene: TRBD1
CDR3 DNA: TGTGCCAGCAGTCAGGACAGGGGAAATGAGCAGTTCTTC
CDR3 protein: CASSQDRGNEQFF

J gene: TRBJ2-7
V gene: TRBV6-5
clone size: -
CDR3 length: 13
D gene: -
CDR3 DNA: TGTGCCACCGCTAACAGGGGAGGCTACGAGCAGTACTTC
CDR3 protein: CATANRGGYEQYF

J gene: TRBJ2-7
V gene: TRBV5-5
clone size: -
CDR3 length: 14
D gene: TRBD1
CDR3 DNA: TGTGCCAGCAGTTGGGACAGCCACTCCTACGAGCAGTACTTC
CDR3 protein: CASSWDSHSYEQYF